The 25 T cell receptor beta chains reported below all come from one sample, sequenced in a study of CD4 and CD8 cells across lung adenocarcinoma regions. TCRdb re-derived calls from the PCR reads in MiXCR, one entry per CDR3 protein. The sample includes 7,500 to 10,000 distinct CDR3 sequences, 40% to 55% of them seen just once. Sequenced sample: CD4+ T cells from the margin of a lung tumor. The source of these receptors is a male donor with lung adenocarcinoma. The CD4 and CD8 labels of this study may be unreliable.

In this sample, this clonotype turned up many times. This sequence joins TRBV6-4 and TRBJ2-1, with D hard to call. Trimming cost V 4 bases and J 0 bases, with 10 bases left between them. The germline V gene has CDR1 MRHNA and CDR2 SNTAGT. The CDR3 spans 15 residues. CDR3 sequence: CASSGVLGSYNEQFF. For the CDR3, the DNA is TGTGCCAGCAGTGGGGTCCTAGGCTCCTACAATGAGCAGTTCTTC.

The chain joins TRBV6-1 to TRBJ2-1; perhaps TRBD2 as D (7 bases). With 5 bases removed from V and 9 bases from J, the gap between germline ends came to 14 bases. From germline, CDR1 is MNHNS and CDR2 SASEGT. The CDR3 totals 13 residues. The CDR3 region has the DNA TGTGCCAGCAGTAAAGGGGGGGGCCTTGAGCAGTTCTTC. Amino acids: CASSKGGGLEQFF.

V and J are TRBV7-2 and TRBJ1-1; TRBD1 is a possible D gene (5 bases). Per the germline V gene, CDR1 is SGHTA and CDR2 is FQGNSA. Trimming shortened V by 1 base and J by 6 bases, and 12 bases separated the two germline ends. This CDR3 comprises 14 residues. The CDR3 DNA reads as TGTGCCAGCAGCTTAGTGGCGACAGACTCTGAAGCTTTCTTT. It specifies CASSLVATDSEAFF.

V and J are TRBV6-1 and TRBJ2-1, with TRBD1 matching over 7 bases. Trimming at V came to 6 bases and at J to 7 bases, leaving 6 bases not matched to a gene. Germline CDR1 and CDR2: MNHNS and SASEGT. The CDR3 runs 13 residues. CDR3 protein: CASSSYRGNEQFF. In DNA form, the CDR3 reads TGTGCCAGCAGCTCCTACAGGGGTAATGAGCAGTTCTTC.

This clonotype was counted many times. The V gene is TRBV27, the J gene TRBJ1-2, with a tentative D call TRBD1 (6 bases). The germline V gene has CDR1 MNHEY and CDR2 SMNVEV (reference sequence). This CDR3 has 12 residues. V was shortened by 10 bases and J by 10 bases, with 19 bases between the two germline ends. In DNA, the CDR3 is TGTGCCACCCAGAACAGGGTTGGTGACTACACCTTC. This sequence encodes CATQNRVGDYTF.

This clonotype was counted at least ten times. The gene calls are TRBV6-5 and TRBJ2-1; 8 bases map to TRBD1. The CDR3 is made up of 13 amino acids. The J segment lost 8 bases and the V segment lost 4 bases, leaving 4 bases of the junction unmatched. Per the germline V gene, CDR1 is MNHEY and CDR2 is SVGAGI. CDR3 loop: CASSWTGNDEQFF. CDR3 nucleotides: TGTGCCAGCAGTTGGACAGGGAACGATGAGCAGTTCTTC.

This clonotype was seen more than once but under ten times. The chain is built from TRBV6-1 and TRBJ2-2; 7 nucleotides agree with TRBD2. J lost 4 bases, V lost 7 bases, and 3 bases had no gene match. This CDR3 is built from 13 residues. Germline CDR1 MNHNS, CDR2 SASEGT. The CDR3 DNA reads TGTGCCAGCATCGGGGGGACCACCGGGGAGCTGTTTTTT. Translation gives CASIGGTTGELFF.

Many counts were recorded for this clonotype. The chain is built from TRBV4-1 and TRBJ2-5; D is possibly TRBD1 (5 bases). The CDR3 loop spans 15 amino acids. Germline CDR1 reads MGHRA; CDR2 reads YSYEKL. Trimming removed 4 bases at V and 3 bases at J, with 15 bases between. The CDR3 protein is CASSLRWGREETQYF. CDR3 coding DNA: TGCGCCAGCAGCCTACGCTGGGGCAGGGAAGAGACCCAGTACTTC.

The table lists this clonotype with a few counts. This sequence may be a read error, since a much larger clone differs from it by one base. The chain uses TRBV4-1 and TRBJ2-1; D is perhaps TRBD2 (6 bases). V shed 0 bases and J shed 2 bases, with 17 bases lying between them. The germline CDR1 and CDR2 sequences are MGHRA and YSYEKL. The CDR3 is 18 residues long. CDR3 sequence reads: CASSQDGIVGGPYNEQFF. In DNA form, the CDR3 reads TGCGCCAGCAGCCAAGATGGGATAGTGGGAGGCCCCTACAATGAGCAGTTCTTC.

This chain uses TRBV6-1 with TRBJ2-1; 7 bases are shared with TRBD2. The J call could be wrong; TRBJ2-7 is a better fit for the DNA end. The CDR3 runs 13 residues. Germline loops: CDR1 MNHNS, CDR2 SASEGT. The CDR3 DNA reads as TGTGCCAGCAGTCCAGTTGACTCGGGGGGGCAGTACTTC. It translates to CASSPVDSGGQYF.

This clonotype was seen at least ten times. The chain links TRBV15 to TRBJ2-5; D remains ambiguous. The DNA end favors TRBJ2-7, so the J call may be wrong. Germline-derived CDR1 and CDR2 are LNHNV and YYDKDF (reference sequence). There are 14 residues in the CDR3. This chain's CDR3 is CATSRGGSSYEQYF. The CDR3 DNA reads TGTGCCACCAGCAGAGGTGGGTCCTCCTACGAGCAGTACTTC.

Within the sample, this clonotype is medium-sized. This rearrangement joins TRBV6-5 to TRBJ2-6; D is possibly TRBD1 (7 bases). V was clipped by 4 bases and J by 0 bases, with 16 bases between them. Germline CDR1 and CDR2: MNHEY and SVGAGI. The CDR3 is 18 amino acids. The CDR3: CASSSGPGGFSGANVLTF. The CDR3 DNA follows: TGTGCCAGCAGTTCCGGACCAGGGGGGTTCTCTGGGGCCAACGTCCTGACTTTC.

The chain couples TRBV6-1 to TRBJ2-4; D assignment may be TRBD1 or TRBD2 (5 bases each). CDR1 is MNHNS, CDR2 SASEGT, per germline. This CDR3 is built from 16 residues. The CDR3 DNA follows: TGTGTGAGCCGTGTCCCGAGTCAGGGAGCCAAAAACACGCAGTACTTC. It translates to CVSRVPSQGAKNTQYF.

This clonotype was found once. This chain joins TRBV27 and TRBJ2-7; TRBD1 is a possible D gene (5 bases). V lost 6 bases and J lost 8, with 17 bases in between. Germline lookup yields CDR1 MNHEY and CDR2 SMNVEV (reference sequence). CDR3 length: 13 amino acids. For the CDR3, the DNA is TGTGCCAGCAGCGGGCAGACAGTTAACAAGCAGTACTTC. This encodes CASSGQTVNKQYF.

To note about this clonotype: Sequence at one end of the junction differs from germline and may be a read error. The J gene is TRBJ2-3, the V gene TRBV6-1; D is undetermined. CDR3 length: 14 residues. Germline-derived CDR1 and CDR2 are MNHNS and SASEGT. In DNA form, the CDR3 reads TGTGCCAGCAGTCGTTTCCATACCTACAATGAGCAGTACTTT. It codes for CASSRFHTYNEQYF.

The chain uses TRBV4-1 and TRBJ2-2; 15 nucleotides align to TRBD2. The V gene end was trimmed by 2 bases and the J gene end by 4 bases; junction bases not matched to a gene: 11. Germline V gene lookup returns CDR1 MGHRA and CDR2 YSYEKL. The CDR3 is 20 amino acids. The CDR3 loop is CASSQPGLAGGPGGTGELFF. In nucleotides, the CDR3 is TGCGCCAGCAGCCAACCAGGACTAGCGGGAGGGCCCGGGGGCACCGGGGAGCTGTTTTTT.

Many counts were recorded for this clonotype. This rearrangement joins TRBV6-4 to TRBJ2-1, with 8 bases that match TRBD2. The end of the DNA aligns better with TRBJ2-5, so the J call may be wrong. CDR1 is MRHNA, CDR2 SNTAGT, per germline. The CDR3 spans 15 residues. The CDR3 DNA is TGTGCCAGCAGTGACTTGCGGGGGGTCTGGGAGACCCAGTACTTC. This encodes CASSDLRGVWETQYF.

The J gene is TRBJ1-5, the V gene TRBV7-7, with 9 bases lining up with TRBD1. CDR3 length equals 22 residues. V dropped 3 bases and J dropped 9; count of bases not matched to a gene: 30. CDR1 is SSHAT, CDR2 FNYEAQ, per germline (reference sequence). CDR3 in amino acids: CASSFIRPSGQGRSISLGPQHF. The CDR3 region has the DNA TGTGCCAGCAGCTTTATCCGTCCTTCGGGACAGGGACGATCCATCAGCCTTGGGCCCCAGCATTTT. The full variable domain, in which reference TRBV7-7 and TRBJ1-5 provide the parts outside the CDR3, is GAGVSQSPRYKVTKRGQDVTLRCDPISSHATLYWYQQALGQGPEFLTYFNYEAQPDKSGLPSDRFSAERPEGSISTLTIQRTEQRDSAMYRCASSFIRPSGQGRSISLGPQHFGDGTRLSIL.

This clonotype was counted between two and nine times. The genes are TRBV10-2 and TRBJ2-1, with 7 nucleotides matching TRBD2. There are 14 residues in the CDR3. With 7 bases clipped from V and 9 bases from J, the junction kept 12 bases outside the gene matches. The germline CDR1 and CDR2 sequences are WSHSY and SAAADI. DNA of the CDR3: TGCGCCAGCACGCCGGGAGGAGCCCCCATTGAGCAGTTCTTC. It encodes CASTPGGAPIEQFF.

This clonotype is classed as large. This chain links TRBV6-1 with TRBJ2-6; D perhaps matches TRBD1 (6 bases). The CDR3 extends over 15 amino acids. Trimming stripped 6 bases from V and 1 base from J, with 10 bases between. Germline V gives CDR1 MNHNS, CDR2 SASEGT. The DNA for the CDR3 is TGTGCCAGCAGCATACAGGGTTCTGGGGCCAACGTCCTGACTTTC. Its protein product is CASSIQGSGANVLTF.

The chain uses TRBV6-1 and TRBJ2-1, with a tentative D call TRBD1 (6 bases). The closer fit of TRBJ2-7 to the DNA end suggests the J call may be wrong. The germline V gene encodes CDR1 MNHNS and CDR2 SASEGT. The CDR3 is 15 amino acids. The CDR3, as DNA: TGTGCCAGCAGTGAGATGACAGGTGGAGCCTACGAGCAGTACTTC. Translating gives CASSEMTGGAYEQYF.

The J gene is TRBJ2-3, the V gene TRBV6-1, with D uncertain. This CDR3 has 14 residues. Trimming took off 2 bases at V and 3 bases at J, with 9 bases between the two ends. Germline V gene lookup returns CDR1 MNHNS and CDR2 SASEGT. The CDR3 region is CASSESISTDTQYF. The CDR3 nucleotides are TGTGCCAGCAGTGAATCCATATCTACAGATACGCAGTATTTT.

This clonotype is judged medium-sized. The chain employs TRBV25-1 and TRBJ2-3, with 7 bases identical to TRBD2. The trim removed 4 bases at V and 6 bases at J, leaving 16 bases unmatched. The CDR3 consists of 17 residues. Germline V lookup: CDR1 MGHDK, CDR2 SYGVNS. This CDR3 reads CASSASIGAGEGDTQYF. Here the CDR3 DNA reads TGTGCCAGCAGTGCTTCAATAGGGGCGGGAGAGGGGGATACGCAGTATTTT. Filled out from reference TRBV25-1 and TRBJ2-3, the complete variable domain reads EADIYQTPRYLVIGTGKKITLECSQTMGHDKMYWYQQDPGMELHLIHYSYGVNSTEKGDLSSESTVSRIRTEHFPLTLESARPSHTSQYLCASSASIGAGEGDTQYFGPGTRLTVL.

V and J are TRBV27 and TRBJ2-3; D call uncertain. Trimming pared 1 base from V and 1 base from J, leaving 21 bases between. CDR1 and CDR2 from the germline V gene are MNHEY and SMNVEV (reference sequence). The CDR3 has 19 amino acids. Here the CDR3 reads CASSLFQLSTPFGTDTQYF. In DNA, the CDR3 is TGTGCCAGCAGTTTATTTCAGCTTTCAACCCCGTTTGGCACAGATACGCAGTATTTT.

The J gene is TRBJ2-1, the V gene TRBV27, with 9 nucleotides matching TRBD1. The DNA end is a closer match to TRBJ2-7, so the J assignment may be wrong. Germline lookup yields CDR1 MNHEY and CDR2 SMNVEV (reference sequence). CDR3 length: 16 amino acids. CDR3 in amino acids: CASSLSPAQGAPEQYF. The CDR3 nucleotides read TGTGCCAGCAGTTTAAGCCCCGCACAGGGGGCGCCCGAGCAGTACTTC.